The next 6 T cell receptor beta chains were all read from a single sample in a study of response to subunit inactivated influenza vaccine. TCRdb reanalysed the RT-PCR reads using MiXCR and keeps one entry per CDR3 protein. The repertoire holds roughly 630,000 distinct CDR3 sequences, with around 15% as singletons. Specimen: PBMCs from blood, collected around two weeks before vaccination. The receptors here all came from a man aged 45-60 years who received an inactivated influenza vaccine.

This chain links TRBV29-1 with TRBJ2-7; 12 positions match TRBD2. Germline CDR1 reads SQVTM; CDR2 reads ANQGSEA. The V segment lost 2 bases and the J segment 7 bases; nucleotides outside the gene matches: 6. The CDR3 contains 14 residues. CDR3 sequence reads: CSVEPSGRAGEQYF. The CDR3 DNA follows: TGCAGCGTTGAACCTAGCGGGAGGGCGGGGGAGCAGTACTTC.

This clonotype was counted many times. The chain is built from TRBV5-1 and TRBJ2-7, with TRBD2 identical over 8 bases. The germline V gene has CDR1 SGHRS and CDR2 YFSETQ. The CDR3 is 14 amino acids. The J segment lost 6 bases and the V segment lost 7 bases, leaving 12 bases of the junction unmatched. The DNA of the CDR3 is TGCGCCAGCCATGAAAGCGGGAGTCGGTCCGAGCAGTACTTC. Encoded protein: CASHESGSRSEQYF. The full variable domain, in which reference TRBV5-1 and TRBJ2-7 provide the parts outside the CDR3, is KAGVTQTPRYLIKTRGQQVTLSCSPISGHRSVSWYQQTPGQGLQFLFEYFSETQRNKGNFPGRFSGRQFSNSRSEMNVSTLELGDSALYLCASHESGSRSEQYFGPGTRLTVT.

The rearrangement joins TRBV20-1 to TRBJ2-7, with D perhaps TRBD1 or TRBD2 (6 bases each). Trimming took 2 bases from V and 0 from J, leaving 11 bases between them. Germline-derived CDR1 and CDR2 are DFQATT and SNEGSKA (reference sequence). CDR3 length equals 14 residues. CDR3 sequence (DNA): TGCAGTGCTAGAACGGGGGCCCTCTCCTACGAGCAGTACTTC. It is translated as CSARTGALSYEQYF.

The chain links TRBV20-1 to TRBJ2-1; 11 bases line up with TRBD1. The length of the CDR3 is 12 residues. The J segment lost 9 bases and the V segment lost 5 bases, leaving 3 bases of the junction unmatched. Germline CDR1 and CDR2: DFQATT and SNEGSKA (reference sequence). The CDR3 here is CSAGTGGFEQFF. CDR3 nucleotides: TGCAGTGCTGGGACAGGGGGTTTTGAGCAGTTCTTC.

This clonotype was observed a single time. The CDR3 is CASSHMATPYFSYEQYF. As DNA, the CDR3 is TGTGCCAGCAGTCATATGGCTACACCCTACTTCTCCTACGAGCAGTACTTC. This chain links TRBV28 with TRBJ2-7; D unclear. Germline CDR1 reads MDHEN; CDR2 reads SYDVKM. V was clipped by 5 bases and J by 0 bases, with 20 bases between them. The CDR3 length is 17 residues.

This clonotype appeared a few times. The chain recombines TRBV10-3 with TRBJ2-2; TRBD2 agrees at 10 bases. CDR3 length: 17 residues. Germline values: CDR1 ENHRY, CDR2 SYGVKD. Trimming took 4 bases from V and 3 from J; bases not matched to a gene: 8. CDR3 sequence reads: CAISGGLAASDTGELFF. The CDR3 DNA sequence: TGTGCCATCAGTGGAGGACTAGCGGCCAGCGACACCGGGGAGCTGTTTTTT.